This T cell receptor (beta chain) was sequenced in a study of T cell repertoires in cytomegalovirus infection. Study results and caveats: What dominated the ex vivo response were HLA-C-restricted CMV-specific TCR beta clonotypes.

Via MiXCR, TCRdb re-called the reads, giving one row per CDR3 protein. This sample has around 350,000 distinct CDR3 sequences, with roughly 18% found just once. About this clonotype itself: Its antigen is as yet unknown.

The clonotype originates from a human donor in good health (CMV status not recorded). Some clones in this sample may be carry-over from other donors' samples. What was sequenced was PBMCs.

CDR3 DNA sequence: TGTGCCAGCAGCCAACTGCATAGACCCTCACCCCTCCACTTT. It specifies CASSQLHRPSPLHF. This sequence joins TRBV14 and TRBJ1-6; the D is unclear. V lost 2 bases and J 10 bases, leaving 12 bases between the germline ends. CDR1 and CDR2 (germline): SGHDN, FVKESK. The CDR3 sequence is 14 residues long.